This record looks at one T cell receptor (beta chain) sequence and its context. Antigen: not known. The method was immunoSEQ multiplex PCR; TCRdb's version includes in-frame clones alone and lacks a portion of them. The sample shows 82,000 or so clones, 85% to 95% of them seen only once. Germline V lookup: CDR1 SGHAT, CDR2 FQNNGV. CDR3 size: 14 residues. Trimming took off 8 bases at V and 8 bases at J, with 19 bases between the two ends. The sample comes from a study of cytomegalovirus exposure and HLA in healthy donors. Study-wide results and caveats: According to the study, some 160 TCR beta chains were cytomegalovirus-associated.

The specimen was PBMCs. The V call is TRBV11-2, the J call TRBJ2-1; perhaps TRBD1 as D (6 bases). This TCR derives from a woman in her late teens or twenties in good health and CMV-seronegative. CDR3 region: CASGETNRAHEQFF. Here the CDR3 DNA reads TGTGCCAGCGGAGAAACGAACAGGGCCCATGAGCAGTTCTTC.